This entry describes one T cell receptor (beta chain). The repertoire was sequenced with immunoSEQ multiplex PCR; TCRdb's copy has only in-frame clones and lacks some. Of about 15,000 clones listed, more than 65% are singletons. The sample originates from a study of OX40 agonist ivuxolimab in advanced cancers. As for the study in general: The patients received ivuxolimab by intravenous route every 2 weeks at 0.01 to 10 mg/kg. A diagnosis of hepatocellular carcinoma, melanoma, renal cell or head and neck cancer was present in dose-escalation patients. A mean age of roughly 60 years, range about 20 to 79, was recorded, and approximately 85% were male.

This CDR3 is 16 amino acids long. J was trimmed by 2 bases and V by 1 base; bases with no gene match: 5. CDR1 and CDR2 from the germline V gene are SEHNR and FQNEAQ (reference sequence). The TCR comes from an adult with an advanced solid tumor such as melanoma, head and neck, liver or kidney cancer. The chain recombines TRBV7-9 with TRBJ2-5; 9 nucleotides agree with TRBD2. Sequences were derived from CD4+ or CD8+ T cells sorted from blood, sampled in a trial of the OX40 agonist ivuxolimab. The CDR3 bases are TGTGCCAGCAGCTTAGGACTAGCGGTACTACAAGAGACCCAGTACTTC. It specifies CASSLGLAVLQETQYF.